This T cell receptor beta chain was obtained from a study of control samples from healthy donors and cancer patients (dated by TCRdb to 2018 to 2020). The CDR3 covers 13 residues, taking in both the cysteine and the phenylalanine. The only DNA kept is the CDR3, 39 bases in frame from the first base. Between the V and J ends, shortened by 0 bases and 9 bases respectively, the junction contains 12 bases. From the germline V gene (reference sequence), CDR1 is GTSNPN and CDR2 is SVGIG. On this clone itself: Its antigen has not been determined. The input lacks base qualities; no much larger clone sits a single base away.

Library generation was performed with the immunoSEQ multiplex PCR assay. The clones in this table, taken by TCRdb from immuneACCESS, are in-frame only. Not every clone is retained; where verified, under half of the shortfall comes from an unresolved V gene, and the cause of the rest is unknown. This sample lists 85,000 to 100,000 clones; over 90% were detected once. In total, the top ten clones hold approximately 8% of the sample. Material: blood. This TCR was recovered from a young man in good health. The sequence is built from TRBV30 and TRBJ1-5; possibly the D gene is TRBD1, per 5 matching bases. The CDR3 corresponds to CAWSVQAGGPQHF. The DNA sequence follows: TGTGCCTGGAGTGTACAGGCGGGGGGGCCCCAGCATTTT.